The 14 T cell receptor beta chains below all came from one sample that was sequenced in a study of molecular identifiers for immune sequencing clone quantification. TCRdb reanalysed the PCR reads using MiXCR and keeps one entry per CDR3 protein. The table records roughly 320,000 distinct CDR3 sequences, about 22% of them present only once. The sequencing sample was made of naive CD8+ T cells from blood, with Jurkat cell RNA spiked in. Specified subset: FACS-sorted CD8+CD4-CCR7+CD45RA+ naive T cells. The receptors originated from a human donor in good health. Some libraries in this study had Jurkat cell RNA spiked in.

This clonotype showed up just a few times. This rearrangement joins TRBV28 to TRBJ2-3, with a possible D match to TRBD2 (5 bases). V dropped 2 bases and J dropped 5 bases, with 8 bases sitting between them. Germline loops: CDR1 MDHEN, CDR2 SYDVKM. This CDR3 has 13 amino acids. The CDR3 protein is CASSLDYEDTQYF. The CDR3 DNA reads TGTGCCAGCAGTTTAGACTACGAAGATACGCAGTATTTT. Looking up the rest from reference TRBV28 and TRBJ2-3 gives the full variable domain: DVKVTQSSRYLVKRTGEKVFLECVQDMDHENMFWYRQDPGLGLRLIYFSYDVKMKEKGDIPEGYSVSREKKERFSLILESASTNQTSMYLCASSLDYEDTQYFGPGTRLTVL.

To note about this clonotype: One end of the junction does not line up with germline, which may come from a read error. The genes are TRBV4-3 and TRBJ1-1, with TRBD1 as a possible D gene (6 bases). The CDR3 length is 14 residues. Germline-derived CDR1 and CDR2 are LGHNA and YSLEER. The CDR3, as DNA: TGCGCCGGCAGCCAGGACAGAGCGAACACTGAAGCTTTCTTT. Translated, it gives CAGSQDRANTEAFF.

The chain links TRBV20-1 to TRBJ2-3; TRBD2 matches at 7 bases. CDR1 is DFQATT and CDR2 is SNEGSKA in the germline V gene (reference sequence). V was pared by 0 bases and J by 5 bases, with 14 bases of the junction left unmatched. The CDR3 spans 17 residues. CDR3 residues: CSARDPPGLVSLDTQYF. The CDR3 nucleotides read TGCAGTGCTAGAGACCCCCCCGGACTAGTCAGTTTAGATACGCAGTATTTT.

In this sample, this clonotype turned up many times. V gene TRBV27 combines with J gene TRBJ2-3, with D possibly matching TRBD2 (5 bases). In germline, CDR1 is MNHEY, CDR2 SMNVEV (reference sequence). The V and J ends lost 3 bases and 3 bases respectively, with 19 bases between them. The CDR3 covers 17 residues. In DNA form, the CDR3 reads TGTGCCAGCAGTTTTCTTGGGCCTAGCCTTCAGACAGATACGCAGTATTTT. Translating it yields CASSFLGPSLQTDTQYF.

Ten or more counts support this clonotype. This chain links TRBV29-1 with TRBJ2-7; D possibly corresponds to TRBD2 (5 bases). With 1 base removed from V and 4 bases from J, the gap between germline ends came to 8 bases. The CDR3 is made up of 12 amino acids. CDR1 is SQVTM and CDR2 is ANQGSEA in the germline V gene. The CDR3 DNA reads as TGCAGCGTTGAAGGGGGAGAGTACGAGCAGTACTTC. The encoded protein is CSVEGGEYEQYF.

Comments on this clonotype: This sequence may be a read error, since a much larger clone differs from it by one base. The V gene is TRBV5-4, the J gene TRBJ2-7; no firm D call. The CDR3 is made up of 13 amino acids. Germline CDR1 is SGHNT and CDR2 is YYREEE (reference sequence). Trimming shortened V by 2 bases and J by 6 bases, and 12 bases separated the two germline ends. CDR3 sequence: CASSFSPLPEQYF. The CDR3 DNA sequence: TGTGCCAGCAGCTTCTCGCCCCTCCCCGAGCAGTACTTC.

The rearrangement joins TRBV11-2 to TRBJ2-2; possibly TRBD2 for D (6 bases). Germline lookup yields CDR1 SGHAT and CDR2 FQNNGV. The CDR3 consists of 15 residues. Trimming took 3 bases from V and 4 from J, leaving 12 bases between them. The CDR3 is CASSFEGGGTGELFF. CDR3 nucleotide sequence: TGTGCCAGCAGCTTCGAGGGAGGCGGCACCGGGGAGCTGTTTTTT. The entire variable domain, with the rest obtained from reference TRBV11-2 and TRBJ2-2, is as follows: EAGVAQSPRYKIIEKRQSVAFWCNPISGHATLYWYQQILGQGPKLLIQFQNNGVVDDSQLPKDRFSAERLKGVDSTLKIQPAKLEDSAVYLCASSFEGGGTGELFFGEGSRLTVL.

The table lists this clonotype with many counts. The V gene is TRBV5-4, the J gene TRBJ2-7, with TRBD2 matching over 11 bases. Per the germline V gene, CDR1 is SGHNT and CDR2 is YYREEE (reference sequence). With V trimmed by 0 bases and J by 6 bases, 8 bases remained unmatched. This CDR3 is 16 amino acids long. DNA for the CDR3: TGTGCCAGCAGCTTGGCCACTAGCGGGGGTTTTCGCGAGCAGTACTTC. It encodes CASSLATSGGFREQYF. The variable domain in full, with the rest retrieved from reference TRBV5-4 and TRBJ2-7, is ETGVTQSPTHLIKTRGQQVTLRCSSQSGHNTVSWYQQALGQGPQFIFQYYREEENGRGNFPPRFSGLQFPNYSSELNVNALELDDSALYLCASSLATSGGFREQYFGPGTRLTVT.

On this clonotype itself: This may arise from a read error, as a much more abundant clone is one base away. This chain uses TRBV29-1 with TRBJ2-2; D perhaps matches TRBD2 (5 bases). The germline gives CDR1 SQVTM, CDR2 ANQGSEA. This CDR3 is built from 11 residues. CDR3 nucleotides: TGCAGCGCTTCAGGCACCGGGAAGCTGTTTTTT. It codes for CSASGTGKLFF.

This clonotype was seen many times. This chain uses TRBV29-1 with TRBJ2-3, with 10 bases that match TRBD2. J lost 7 bases, V lost 7 bases, and 11 bases had no gene match. The CDR3 is made up of 14 amino acids. Germline V CDR1 and CDR2: SQVTM, ANQGSEA. This CDR3 is CSALLAGASYTQYF. CDR3 nucleotides: TGCAGCGCCCTTCTAGCGGGGGCTTCTTATACGCAGTATTTT.

This sequence joins TRBV27 and TRBJ2-7, with 9 bases aligning to TRBD1. The CDR3 loop spans 15 amino acids. Germline V gene data show CDR1 as MNHEY and CDR2 as SMNVEV (reference sequence). The V and J ends lost 4 bases and 2 bases, in that order; junction bases with no gene match: 6. CDR3 coding DNA: TGTGCCAGCAGTTCATACAGGGGGCTGCCCTACGAGCAGTACTTC. This sequence encodes CASSSYRGLPYEQYF.

On this clonotype: A clone one base away is much larger, so this may be a read error. A read error is likely, as this CDR3 ends without the conserved phenylalanine or tryptophan. The genes are TRBV19 and TRBJ1-5; D is unclear. The CDR3 covers 15 residues. Trimming took 5 bases from V and 0 from J, leaving 11 bases between them. In germline, CDR1 is LNHDA, CDR2 SQIVND (reference sequence). CDR3 region: CASSSSDYSNQPQHL. CDR3 bases: TGTGCCAGTAGTTCGTCAGACTATAGCAATCAGCCCCAGCATCTT.

This clonotype was detected many times. The V gene is TRBV27, the J gene TRBJ1-6; weak D call: TRBD1 (5 bases). Germline V gives CDR1 MNHEY, CDR2 SMNVEV (reference sequence). The CDR3 is made up of 12 amino acids. Trimming pared 3 bases from V and 10 bases from J, leaving 7 bases between. CDR3 loop: CASSFWGSPLHF. CDR3 nucleotides: TGTGCCAGCAGTTTTTGGGGGTCACCCCTCCACTTT.

Points on this clonotype: Since a much larger clone is just one base distant, this may be a read error. This sequence joins TRBV18 and TRBJ2-3, with TRBD1 identical over 10 bases. The CDR3 covers 16 residues. Germline V lookup: CDR1 KGHSH, CDR2 LQKENI. This CDR3 reads CAGSPGQGRNTDTQYF. CDR3 coding DNA: TGTGCCGGCTCACCGGGACAGGGGAGAAACACAGATACGCAGTATTTT.